This T cell receptor beta chain appears in the sequencing data of a study of control samples from healthy donors and cancer patients. Clones were sequenced by immunoSEQ multiplex PCR, and TCRdb holds only the in-frame ones, with some missing. The sample holds 250,000 to 300,000 clones, approximately 80% seen once. Germline V gene sequence: CDR1 MGHRA, CDR2 YSYEKL. Trimming at V came to 3 bases and at J to 5 bases, leaving 10 bases not matched to a gene. The CDR3 is 16 residues long. The rearrangement links TRBV4-1 to TRBJ1-1, with TRBD1 identical over 9 bases. The TCR comes from a woman aged 55-70 years with lung cancer. The sample was PBMCs. Here the CDR3 reads CASSQPLGTGRTEAFF. The DNA for the CDR3 is TGCGCCAGCAGCCAGCCCCTTGGGACAGGGAGGACTGAAGCTTTCTTT.